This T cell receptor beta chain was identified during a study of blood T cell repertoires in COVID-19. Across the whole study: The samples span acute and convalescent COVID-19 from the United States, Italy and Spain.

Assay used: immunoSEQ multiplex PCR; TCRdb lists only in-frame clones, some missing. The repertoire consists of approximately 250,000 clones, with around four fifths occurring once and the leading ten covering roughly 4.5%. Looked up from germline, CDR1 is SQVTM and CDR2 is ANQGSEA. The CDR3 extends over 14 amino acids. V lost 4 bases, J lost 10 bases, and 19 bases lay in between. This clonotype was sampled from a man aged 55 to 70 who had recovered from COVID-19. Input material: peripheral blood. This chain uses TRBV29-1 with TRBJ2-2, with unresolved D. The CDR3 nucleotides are TGCAGCGTTGCCTGGAACAGTCGTCGATCGGAGCTGTTTTTT. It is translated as CSVAWNSRRSELFF.